This entry describes one T cell receptor beta chain. This sample stems from a study of shared clonotypes between healthy human individuals. The CDR3 runs to 16 residues. After removal of 7 bases from V and 4 bases from J, the junction contained 13 bases not matched to a gene. Per the germline V gene, CDR1 is LNHDA and CDR2 is SQIVND (reference sequence). Sequencing was performed with immunoSEQ multiplex PCR; in TCRdb, only in-frame clones are kept and a portion is missing. The repertoire holds about 2 million clones, with 85% to 95% as singletons. The source is a man between 18 and 29 years old in good health. Sequenced material: naive CD4+ T cells sorted from blood. The subset: CD45RA+ positively selected. The genes are TRBV19 and TRBJ2-7, with 10 bases that match TRBD2. The CDR3 spells CASTSTGLAGAYEQYF. CDR3 DNA: TGTGCCAGTACCTCTACTGGGCTAGCGGGAGCTTACGAGCAGTACTTC.